This T cell receptor beta chain appears in the sequencing data of a study of blood T cell repertoires in COVID-19. Study in general: PBMCs, B-cell-depleted T cells, or T cells were the source of the cDNA or gDNA that made up the material.

Study processing details: Reference gene primer amplification in the assay estimated nucleated cell counts. Repertoires were generated with immunoSEQ multiplex PCR, while TCRdb's copy carries only in-frame clones and drops some. The V and J calls and clone size are taken from that table; D and trimming were inferred from the DNA. The sample records some 400,000 clones, 85% to 90% being singletons. The CDR3 runs to 16 residues. Germline V gives CDR1 SGDLS, CDR2 YYNGEE. Trimming at V came to 5 bases and at J to 1 base, leaving 6 bases not matched to a gene. The receptor was derived from a human donor in a cohort sampled during active COVID-19. Sequencing used peripheral blood. The chain uses TRBV9 and TRBJ2-2; TRBD2 matches at 9 bases. The CDR3 is CASSKASGMNTGELFF. The CDR3 nucleotides are TGTGCCAGCAGTAAGGCTAGCGGGATGAACACCGGGGAGCTGTTTTTT.